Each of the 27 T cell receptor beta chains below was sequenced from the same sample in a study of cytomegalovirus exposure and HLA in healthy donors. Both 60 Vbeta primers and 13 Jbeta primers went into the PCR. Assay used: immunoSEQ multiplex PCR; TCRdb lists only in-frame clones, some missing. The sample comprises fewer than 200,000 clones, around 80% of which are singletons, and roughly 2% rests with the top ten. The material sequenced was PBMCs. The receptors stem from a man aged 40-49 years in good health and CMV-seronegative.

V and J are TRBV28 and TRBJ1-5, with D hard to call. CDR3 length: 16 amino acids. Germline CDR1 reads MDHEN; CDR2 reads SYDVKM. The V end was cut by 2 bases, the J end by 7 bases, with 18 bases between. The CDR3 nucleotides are TGTGCCAGCAGTTTAGGAGGACGAAACCCGGGGCAGCCCCAGCATTTT. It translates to CASSLGGRNPGQPQHF.

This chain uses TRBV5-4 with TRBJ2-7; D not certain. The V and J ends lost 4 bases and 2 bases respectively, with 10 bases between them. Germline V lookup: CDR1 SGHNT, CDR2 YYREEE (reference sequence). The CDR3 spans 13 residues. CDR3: CASSRQPAYEQYF. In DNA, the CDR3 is TGTGCCAGCAGCCGACAACCGGCCTACGAGCAGTACTTC. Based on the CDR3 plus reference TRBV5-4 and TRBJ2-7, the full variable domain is ETGVTQSPTHLIKTRGQQVTLRCSSQSGHNTVSWYQQALGQGPQFIFQYYREEENGRGNFPPRFSGLQFPNYSSELNVNALELDDSALYLCASSRQPAYEQYFGPGTRLTVT.

The CDR3 sequence: CASSSGGSSLSYEQYF. The CDR3 region has the DNA TGCGCCAGCAGCTCCGGGGGGTCGAGCTTATCCTACGAGCAGTACTTC. V is TRBV5-1 and J is TRBJ2-7; 7 bases align to TRBD2. V shed 3 bases and J 1 base; nucleotides not matched to a gene: 10. The CDR3 runs to 16 residues. CDR1 and CDR2 from the germline V gene are SGHRS and YFSETQ. The full variable domain, with the rest looked up from reference TRBV5-1 and TRBJ2-7, is KAGVTQTPRYLIKTRGQQVTLSCSPISGHRSVSWYQQTPGQGLQFLFEYFSETQRNKGNFPGRFSGRQFSNSRSEMNVSTLELGDSALYLCASSSGGSSLSYEQYFGPGTRLTVT.

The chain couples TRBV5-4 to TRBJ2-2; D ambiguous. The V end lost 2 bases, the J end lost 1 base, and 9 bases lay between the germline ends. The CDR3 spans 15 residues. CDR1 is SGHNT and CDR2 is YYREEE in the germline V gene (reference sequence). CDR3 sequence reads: CASSLALQNTGELFF. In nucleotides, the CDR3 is TGTGCCAGCAGCTTAGCCCTCCAGAACACCGGGGAGCTGTTTTTT.

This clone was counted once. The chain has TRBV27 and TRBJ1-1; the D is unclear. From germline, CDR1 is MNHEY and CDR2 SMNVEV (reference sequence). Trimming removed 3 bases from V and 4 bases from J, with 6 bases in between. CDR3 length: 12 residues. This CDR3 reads CASSFRGTEAFF. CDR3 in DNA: TGTGCCAGCAGTTTTCGGGGCACTGAAGCTTTCTTT.

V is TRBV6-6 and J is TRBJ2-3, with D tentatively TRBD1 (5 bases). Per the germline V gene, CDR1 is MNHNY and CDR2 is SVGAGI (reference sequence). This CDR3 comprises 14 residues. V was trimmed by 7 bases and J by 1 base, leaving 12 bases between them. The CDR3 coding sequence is TGTGCCAGCAATTTGCCAGGGCGCACAGATACGCAGTATTTT. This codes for CASNLPGRTDTQYF.

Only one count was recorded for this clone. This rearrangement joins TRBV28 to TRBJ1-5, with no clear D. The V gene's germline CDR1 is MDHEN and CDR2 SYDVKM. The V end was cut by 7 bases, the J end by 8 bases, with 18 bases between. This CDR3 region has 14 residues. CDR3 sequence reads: CASIGGLAHEPQHF. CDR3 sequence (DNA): TGTGCCAGCATTGGAGGACTGGCGCATGAGCCCCAGCATTTT. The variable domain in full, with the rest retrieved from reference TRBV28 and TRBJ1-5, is DVKVTQSSRYLVKRTGEKVFLECVQDMDHENMFWYRQDPGLGLRLIYFSYDVKMKEKGDIPEGYSVSREKKERFSLILESASTNQTSMYLCASIGGLAHEPQHFGDGTRLSIL.

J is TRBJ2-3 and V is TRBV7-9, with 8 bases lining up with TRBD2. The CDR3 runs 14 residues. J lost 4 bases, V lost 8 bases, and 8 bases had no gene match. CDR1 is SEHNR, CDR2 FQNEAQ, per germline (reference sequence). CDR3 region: CASGVSGIADTQYF. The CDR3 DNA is TGTGCCAGCGGAGTTAGCGGGATTGCAGATACGCAGTATTTT.

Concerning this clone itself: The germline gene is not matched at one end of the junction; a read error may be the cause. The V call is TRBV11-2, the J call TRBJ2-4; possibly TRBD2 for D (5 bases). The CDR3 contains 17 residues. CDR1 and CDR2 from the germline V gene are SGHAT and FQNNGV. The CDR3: CASSFRGLGDAKNSQYF. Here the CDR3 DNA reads TGTGCCAGCAGCTTTAGAGGGTTGGGAGATGCCAAAAACAGTCAGTACTTC.

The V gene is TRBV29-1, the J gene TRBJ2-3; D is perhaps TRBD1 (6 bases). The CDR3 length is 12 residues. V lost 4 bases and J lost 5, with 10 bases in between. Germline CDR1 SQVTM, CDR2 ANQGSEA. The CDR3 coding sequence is TGCAGCGTTGGCAGGGGTGGAGATACGCAGTATTTT. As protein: CSVGRGGDTQYF.

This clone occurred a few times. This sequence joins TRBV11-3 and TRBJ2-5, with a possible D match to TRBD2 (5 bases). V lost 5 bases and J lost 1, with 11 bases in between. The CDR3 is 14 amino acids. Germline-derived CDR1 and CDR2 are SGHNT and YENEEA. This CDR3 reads CASSEGGVQETQYF. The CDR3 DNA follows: TGTGCCAGCAGCGAAGGAGGAGTCCAAGAGACCCAGTACTTC.

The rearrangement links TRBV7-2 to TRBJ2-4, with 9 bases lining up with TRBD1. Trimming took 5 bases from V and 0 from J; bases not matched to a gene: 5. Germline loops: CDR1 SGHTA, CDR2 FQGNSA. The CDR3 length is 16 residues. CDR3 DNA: TGTGCCAGCAGCGAACAGGGGGCTCGAGCCAAAAACATTCAGTACTTC. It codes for CASSEQGARAKNIQYF.

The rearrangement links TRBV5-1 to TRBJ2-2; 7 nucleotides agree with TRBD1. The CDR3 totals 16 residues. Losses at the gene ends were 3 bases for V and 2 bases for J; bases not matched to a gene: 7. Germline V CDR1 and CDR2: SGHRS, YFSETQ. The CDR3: CASSSAQGFNTGELFF. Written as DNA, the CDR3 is TGCGCCAGCAGCTCTGCACAGGGGTTCAACACCGGGGAGCTGTTTTTT.

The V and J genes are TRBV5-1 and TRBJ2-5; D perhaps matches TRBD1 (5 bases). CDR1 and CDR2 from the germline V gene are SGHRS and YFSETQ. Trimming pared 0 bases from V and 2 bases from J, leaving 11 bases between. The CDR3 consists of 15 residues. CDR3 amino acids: CASSLEGREQETQYF. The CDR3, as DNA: TGCGCCAGCAGCTTGGAAGGCAGGGAACAAGAGACCCAGTACTTC.

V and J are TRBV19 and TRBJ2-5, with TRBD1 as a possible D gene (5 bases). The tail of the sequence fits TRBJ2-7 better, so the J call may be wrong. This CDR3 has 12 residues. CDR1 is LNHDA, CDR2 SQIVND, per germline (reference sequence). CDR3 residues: CASSSRGNEQYF. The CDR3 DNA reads TGTGCCAGTAGTAGTAGGGGTAACGAGCAGTACTTC.

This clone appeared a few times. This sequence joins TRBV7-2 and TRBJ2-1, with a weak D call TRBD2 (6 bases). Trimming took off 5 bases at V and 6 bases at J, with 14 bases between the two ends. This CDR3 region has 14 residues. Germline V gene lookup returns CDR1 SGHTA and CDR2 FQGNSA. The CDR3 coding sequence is TGTGCCAGCAGCCCGACTAGAGTCCGCAATGAGCAGTTCTTC. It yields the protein CASSPTRVRNEQFF.

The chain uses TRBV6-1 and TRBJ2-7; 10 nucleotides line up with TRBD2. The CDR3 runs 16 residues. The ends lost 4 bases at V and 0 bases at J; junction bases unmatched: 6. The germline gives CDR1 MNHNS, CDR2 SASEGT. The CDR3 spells CASSVSPSGGSYEQYF. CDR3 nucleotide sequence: TGTGCCAGCAGTGTTTCCCCTAGCGGGGGCTCCTACGAGCAGTACTTC.

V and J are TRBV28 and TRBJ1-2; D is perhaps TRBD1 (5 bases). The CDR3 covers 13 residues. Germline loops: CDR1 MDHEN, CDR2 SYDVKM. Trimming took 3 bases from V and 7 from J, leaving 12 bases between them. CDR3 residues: CASSFPGNPGYTF. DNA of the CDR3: TGTGCCAGCAGTTTCCCAGGGAACCCTGGCTACACCTTC.

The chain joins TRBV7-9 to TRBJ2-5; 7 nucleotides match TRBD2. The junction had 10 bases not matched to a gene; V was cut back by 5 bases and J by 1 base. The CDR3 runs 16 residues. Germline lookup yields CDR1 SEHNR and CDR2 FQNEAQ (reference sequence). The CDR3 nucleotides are TGTGCCAGCAGCCCCTTACTTGGGGGGGGCCAAGAGACCCAGTACTTC. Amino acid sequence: CASSPLLGGGQETQYF.

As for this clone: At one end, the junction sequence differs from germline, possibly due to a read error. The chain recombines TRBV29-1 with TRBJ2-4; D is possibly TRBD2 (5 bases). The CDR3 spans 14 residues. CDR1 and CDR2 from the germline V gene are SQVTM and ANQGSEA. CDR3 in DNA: TGCAGCGTTATCGAGGGCGCGGTAGGGAACAGTCAGTACTTC. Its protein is CSVIEGAVGNSQYF.

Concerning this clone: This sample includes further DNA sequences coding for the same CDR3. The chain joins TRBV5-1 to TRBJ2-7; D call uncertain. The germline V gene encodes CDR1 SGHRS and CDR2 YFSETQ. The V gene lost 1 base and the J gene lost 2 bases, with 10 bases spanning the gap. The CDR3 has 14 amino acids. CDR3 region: CASSLLGGTYEQYF. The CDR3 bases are TGCGCCAGCAGCTTGTTAGGCGGTACCTACGAGCAGTACTTC.

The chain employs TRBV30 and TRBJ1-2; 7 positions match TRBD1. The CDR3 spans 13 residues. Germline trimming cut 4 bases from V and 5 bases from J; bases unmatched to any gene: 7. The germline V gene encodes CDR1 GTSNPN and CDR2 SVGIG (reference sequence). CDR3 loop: CAWIPRDSYGYTF. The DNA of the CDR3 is TGTGCCTGGATCCCCCGGGACAGTTATGGCTACACCTTC.

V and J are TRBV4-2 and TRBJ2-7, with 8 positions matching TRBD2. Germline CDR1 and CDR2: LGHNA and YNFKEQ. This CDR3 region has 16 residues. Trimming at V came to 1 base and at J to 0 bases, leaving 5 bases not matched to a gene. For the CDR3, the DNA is TGTGCCAGCAGCCAAGGGAGCGGGGGCTACTCCTACGAGCAGTACTTC. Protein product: CASSQGSGGYSYEQYF.

CDR3 nucleotide sequence: TGTGCCAGCAGCCCAGCCTGGGCTAGCGGGAGTGGGGCGGCTAGCACAGATACGCAGTATTTT. It yields the protein CASSPAWASGSGAASTDTQYF. V usage is TRBV7-6 and J usage is TRBJ2-3; 10 bases are shared with TRBD2. V trimming: 5 bases; J trimming: 0 bases; junction bases outside the gene matches: 20. CDR3 length: 21 residues. From germline, CDR1 is SGHVS and CDR2 FNYEAQ.

CDR3 loop: CASSPIDRDAGYTF. Written as DNA, the CDR3 is TGTGCCAGCAGTCCTATCGACAGGGACGCTGGCTACACCTTC. The genes are TRBV28 and TRBJ1-2; 7 bases fit TRBD1. The junction had 10 bases not matched to a gene; V was cut back by 5 bases and J by 7 bases. This CDR3 spans 14 amino acids. The V gene's germline CDR1 is MDHEN and CDR2 SYDVKM.

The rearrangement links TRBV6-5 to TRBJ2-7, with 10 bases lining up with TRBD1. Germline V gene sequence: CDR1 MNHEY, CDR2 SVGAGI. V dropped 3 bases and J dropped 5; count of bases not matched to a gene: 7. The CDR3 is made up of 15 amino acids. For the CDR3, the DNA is TGTGCCAGCAGTTATTCCGGGACAGGGGTCCACGAGCAGTACTTC. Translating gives CASSYSGTGVHEQYF.

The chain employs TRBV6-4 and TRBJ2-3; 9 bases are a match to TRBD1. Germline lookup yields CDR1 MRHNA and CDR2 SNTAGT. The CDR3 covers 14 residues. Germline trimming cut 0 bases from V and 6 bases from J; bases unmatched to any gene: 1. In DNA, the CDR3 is TGTGCCAGCAGTGACTCCGGGACAGGGGATACGCAGTATTTT. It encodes CASSDSGTGDTQYF.